This is a list of T cell receptor beta chains from one sample in a study of T cell repertoires in cytomegalovirus infection. TCRdb reanalysed the reads using MiXCR and keeps one entry per CDR3 protein. There are 250,000 to 300,000 distinct CDR3 sequences in the sample; roughly 13% occur only once, and around 9.5% lies in the top ten. Sequenced: PBMCs. The source of these receptors is a human donor in good health (CMV status not recorded). Some clones in this sample may be carry-over from other donors' samples. The CDR3 runs from the conserved cysteine through the conserved F or W. Fields, in order: clone size, J gene, D gene, V gene, CDR3 protein, CDR3 DNA. The D gene is left open where the match is weak. Expanded clones get a size class; other rows say once, few or many, or leave the size out.

few TRBJ2-5 NA TRBV20-1 CSARGRDQETQYF TGCAGTGCTAGAGGCAGGGACCAAGAGACCCAGTACTTC
few TRBJ1-2 NA TRBV28 CASSSRPQNGYTF TGTGCCAGCAGTTCCCGTCCCCAGAATGGCTACACCTTC
few TRBJ2-1 TRBD2 TRBV20-1 CSASPRTSGDNEQFF TGCAGTGCTAGTCCTCGGACTAGCGGGGACAATGAGCAGTTCTTC
few TRBJ2-7 TRBD1 TRBV7-3 CASSFGTGGEQYF TGTGCCAGCAGCTTCGGGACAGGGGGCGAGCAGTACTTC
NA TRBJ1-6 TRBD1 TRBV27 CASSLSRQGANNSPLHF TGTGCCAGCAGTTTATCCCGCCAGGGGGCTAATAATTCACCCCTCCACTTT
many TRBJ1-6 NA TRBV9 CASTPGGGRDNSPLHF TGTGCCAGCACTCCGGGGGGCGGAAGAGATAATTCACCCCTCCACTTT
few TRBJ1-5 TRBD1 TRBV20-1 CSARDRASQPQHF TGCAGTGCTCGGGACAGGGCAAGTCAGCCCCAGCATTTT
NA TRBJ1-1 NA TRBV12-3/TRBV12-4 CASSRLGFGSEAFF TGTGCCAGCAGCCGCCTCGGGTTCGGGTCTGAAGCTTTCTTT
once TRBJ2-7 NA TRBV20-1 CSAREATPYEQYF TGCAGTGCTAGAGAAGCGACCCCCTACGAGCAGTACTTC
many TRBJ2-1 NA TRBV6-6 CASSRAVEQFF TGTGCCAGCAGTCGGGCGGTTGAGCAGTTCTTC
many TRBJ1-5 NA TRBV4-2 CASSQDLVQPQHF TGTGCCAGCAGCCAAGATCTAGTCCAGCCCCAGCATTTT
many TRBJ2-1 TRBD2 TRBV7-8 CASSSAGTRYNEQFF TGTGCCAGCAGCTCAGCGGGGACGAGGTACAATGAGCAGTTCTTC
NA TRBJ1-4 NA TRBV9 CASSGTYGTNEKLFF TGTGCCAGCTCCGGGACATATGGGACTAATGAAAAACTGTTTTTT
NA TRBJ2-7 NA TRBV4-1 CASSHQEAGEQYF TGCGCCAGCAGCCACCAGGAGGCGGGTGAGCAGTACTTC
many TRBJ1-6 TRBD1 TRBV11-2 CASSLSGQGRSPLHF TGTGCCAGCAGCTTAAGCGGACAGGGGAGGTCACCCCTCCACTTT
NA TRBJ2-1 NA TRBV7-2 CASSLVGRGNNEQFF TGTGCCAGCAGCTTAGTTGGTCGGGGGAACAATGAGCAGTTCTTC
many TRBJ2-3 TRBD1 TRBV12-3/TRBV12-4 CASRGTGGIWRDTQYF TGTGCCAGCAGAGGGACAGGGGGAATATGGAGAGATACGCAGTATTTT
many TRBJ2-1 TRBD2 TRBV7-2 CASSLTGTSAYNEQFF TGTGCCAGCAGCTTGACCGGGACTAGCGCCTACAATGAGCAGTTCTTC
few TRBJ1-6 NA TRBV20-1 CSASPGQNSPLHF TGCAGTGCTAGTCCAGGGCAAAATTCACCCCTCCACTTT
many TRBJ1-1 NA TRBV20-1 CSAGSPRGTEAFF TGCAGTGCCGGCTCTCCGCGGGGCACTGAAGCTTTCTTT
few TRBJ2-7 NA TRBV6-2/TRBV6-3 CASSYSNGEQYF TGTGCCAGCAGTTACTCGAACGGCGAGCAGTACTTC
NA TRBJ1-5 NA TRBV20-1 CSASDDSNQPQHF TGCAGTGCTAGTGACGATTCCAATCAGCCCCAGCATTTT
few TRBJ2-5 TRBD2 TRBV5-4 CASRKLAEYQETQYF TGTGCCAGCAGAAAACTAGCGGAATACCAAGAGACCCAGTACTTC
NA TRBJ2-1 NA TRBV5-5 CASSLGREPYNEQFF TGTGCCAGCAGCTTGGGCAGGGAACCCTACAATGAGCAGTTCTTC
once TRBJ2-5 NA TRBV13 CASSDPNLETQYF TGTGCCAGCAGCGACCCGAATTTGGAGACCCAGTACTTC
few TRBJ2-7 TRBD2 TRBV24-1 CATGTSGAYEQYF TGTGCCACCGGGACTAGCGGGGCCTACGAGCAGTACTTC
many TRBJ1-1 TRBD1 TRBV5-1 CASSSQGASPGTEAFF TGCGCCAGCAGCTCGCAGGGGGCTTCTCCGGGGACTGAAGCTTTCTTT
many TRBJ2-7 NA TRBV7-8 CASSLVGGESSYEQYF TGTGCCAGCAGCTTAGTTGGGGGCGAGTCATCCTACGAGCAGTACTTC
few TRBJ2-3 NA TRBV14 CASNTFADQFDTQYF TGTGCCAGCAACACCTTCGCGGACCAATTCGATACGCAGTATTTT
NA TRBJ2-1 NA TRBV6-6 CASIAWDRNEQFF TGTGCCAGCATAGCGTGGGACCGAAATGAGCAGTTCTTC
few TRBJ2-1 NA TRBV14 CASSQVVGNEQFF TGTGCCAGCAGCCAAGTCGTGGGCAATGAGCAGTTCTTC
NA TRBJ2-1 NA TRBV29-1 CSVEGRVPSINNEQFF TGCAGCGTTGAAGGCCGGGTCCCTAGTATCAACAATGAGCAGTTCTTC
NA TRBJ2-7 TRBD1 TRBV20-1 CSAEGQTGGEQYF TGCAGTGCTGAGGGACAGACGGGCGGTGAGCAGTACTTC
NA TRBJ2-7 NA TRBV6-5 CASSPGLGTYEQYF TGTGCCAGCAGTCCCGGACTGGGAACCTACGAGCAGTACTTC
NA TRBJ1-1 NA TRBV11-1 CASSLVQGGGAFF TGTGCCAGCAGCTTGGTACAGGGCGGTGGAGCTTTCTTT
NA TRBJ1-1 NA TRBV29-1 CSVAQGSEAFF TGCAGCGTTGCCCAGGGGTCTGAAGCTTTCTTT
many TRBJ1-2 TRBD1 TRBV29-1 CSGGQADGYTF TGCAGCGGGGGACAGGCAGATGGCTACACCTTC
few TRBJ1-1 TRBD1 TRBV28 CASGSFDRGMNTEAFF TGTGCCAGCGGATCGTTCGACAGGGGAATGAACACTGAAGCTTTCTTT
NA TRBJ2-7 TRBD1 TRBV7-9 CASRDPGQGAYEQYF TGTGCCAGCAGAGATCCGGGACAGGGGGCTTACGAGCAGTACTTC
NA TRBJ2-5 TRBD2 TRBV29-1 CSVGLAGGQTQYF TGCAGCGTCGGACTAGCGGGAGGTCAGACCCAGTACTTC
NA TRBJ2-7 TRBD2 TRBV20-1 CSARDSSSGNKAYEQYF TGCAGTGCTAGAGATTCGTCTAGCGGGAATAAAGCCTACGAGCAGTACTTC
few TRBJ2-6 NA TRBV20-1 CSASSGSSSGANVLTF TGCAGTGCCTCCTCAGGGAGCAGCTCTGGGGCCAACGTCCTGACTTTC
many TRBJ1-1 NA TRBV7-9 CASSLGLTGWYTEAFF TGTGCCAGCAGCTTAGGGTTGACAGGATGGTACACTGAAGCTTTCTTT
few TRBJ2-2 TRBD2 TRBV6-5 CASSFPSGRATGELFF TGTGCCAGCAGTTTCCCTAGCGGGAGGGCGACCGGGGAGCTGTTTTTT
many TRBJ1-6 NA TRBV20-1 CSAKSLGWALHF TGCAGTGCCAAGTCGTTGGGTTGGGCCCTCCACTTT
many TRBJ2-2 NA TRBV7-8 CASSLGGARTGELFF TGTGCCAGCAGCTTAGGAGGGGCGCGGACCGGGGAGCTGTTTTTT
NA TRBJ2-2 NA TRBV4-1 CASSQGAFGELFF TGCGCCAGCAGCCAAGGAGCGTTCGGGGAGCTGTTTTTT
many TRBJ2-2 NA TRBV7-2 CASSLKNSRGFTGELFF TGTGCCAGCAGCTTAAAGAATTCTAGGGGCTTTACCGGGGAGCTGTTTTTT
many TRBJ2-1 TRBD2 TRBV7-9 CASSFSGRAAKFF TGTGCCAGCAGTTTTAGCGGGAGGGCCGCTAAGTTCTTC
NA TRBJ2-2 NA TRBV29-1 CSVLIEGANTGELFF TGCAGCGTACTAATAGAGGGGGCGAACACCGGGGAGCTGTTTTTT
few TRBJ2-1 TRBD2 TRBV6-2/TRBV6-3 CASKSGRDTIDEQFF TGTGCCAGCAAGAGCGGGAGGGACACTATCGATGAGCAGTTCTTC
few TRBJ2-1 NA TRBV7-3 CASSQSSRVGEQFF TGTGCCAGCAGCCAATCCAGCAGAGTGGGGGAGCAGTTCTTC
few TRBJ2-1 TRBD2 TRBV12-3/TRBV12-4 CASSVLAGGPGEQFF TGTGCCAGCAGTGTACTAGCGGGGGGGCCCGGTGAGCAGTTCTTC